The 5 T cell receptor beta chains presented below share a single source sample, sequenced in a study of metastatic and nonmetastatic thyroid tumors. All patients reached thyroid surgery having received no treatment beforehand. TCRdb ran MiXCR on the PCR reads. The sample holds fewer than 40,000 clones, approximately 31% seen once. Specimen: tumor tissue. These receptors all stem from a female donor with papillary thyroid cancer or a benign thyroid nodule (not recorded which). Some clones in this sample may be carry-over from other donors' samples.

The gene calls are TRBV4-2 and TRBJ2-3; D not resolved. The CDR3 is 12 amino acids. The germline V and J ends were trimmed by 3 bases and 2 bases, with 3 bases remaining between them. Germline V gene sequence: CDR1 LGHNA, CDR2 YNFKEQ. The CDR3 bases are TGTGCCAGCAGCCATTCCACAGATACGCAGTATTTT. Its protein is CASSHSTDTQYF.

The rearrangement links TRBV9 to TRBJ2-1, with D possibly TRBD2 on 5 matching bases. The CDR3 consists of 16 residues. Germline-derived CDR1 and CDR2 are SGDLS and YYNGEE. Trimming cost V 0 bases and J 0 bases, with 10 bases left between them. CDR3 DNA: TGTGCCAGCAGCGTAGCTACAACTAGCTCCTACAATGAGCAGTTCTTC. Translation: CASSVATTSSYNEQFF.

The chain recombines TRBV15 with TRBJ2-7, with D unresolved. CDR1 LNHNV and CDR2 YYDKDF come from the germline V gene (reference sequence). V lost 5 bases, J lost 6 bases, and 11 bases lay in between. The CDR3 consists of 12 residues. The CDR3 loop is CATSAPGREQYF. As DNA, the CDR3 is TGTGCCACCAGCGCACCGGGTCGCGAGCAGTACTTC.

This clone was counted only a few times. The chain has TRBV24-1 and TRBJ2-1, with D perhaps matching TRBD1 (6 bases). Per germline, CDR1 KGHDR and CDR2 SFDVKD. Trimming left V 5 bases short and J 5 bases short, with 9 bases between. The CDR3 runs 13 residues. The CDR3 DNA reads as TGTGCCACCAGTGGGCCAGGGGACAATGAGCAGTTCTTC. Translated: CATSGPGDNEQFF.

This clone was seen more than once but under ten times. The gene calls are TRBV20-1 and TRBJ2-7; possible D gene TRBD2, 6 bases. This CDR3 spans 16 amino acids. The germline V and J ends were trimmed by 1 base and 1 base, with 17 bases remaining between them. Germline V CDR1 and CDR2: DFQATT, SNEGSKA (reference sequence). Here the CDR3 reads CSARVPSESGSYEQYF. The DNA of the CDR3 is TGCAGTGCTAGAGTACCTAGCGAGAGCGGGTCCTACGAGCAGTACTTC.